The text below deals with one T cell receptor beta chain. TCRdb's copy holds only in-frame clones and misses some; the assay was immunoSEQ multiplex PCR. Counted here are some 97,000 clones, approximately 84% occurring once; the ten biggest clones make up roughly 18%. The data are from a study of control samples from healthy donors and cancer patients. V shed 2 bases and J shed 0 bases, with 4 bases lying between them. The CDR3 is 14 residues long. Germline lookup yields CDR1 SGHTA and CDR2 FQGNSA. This TCR was recovered from a woman aged 45-65 years in good health. Sequenced sample: blood. The chain recombines TRBV7-2 with TRBJ1-4, with D unresolved. The CDR3 bases are TGTGCCAGCAGCTTACGTGCAACTAATGAAAAACTGTTTTTT. Its translation: CASSLRATNEKLFF.